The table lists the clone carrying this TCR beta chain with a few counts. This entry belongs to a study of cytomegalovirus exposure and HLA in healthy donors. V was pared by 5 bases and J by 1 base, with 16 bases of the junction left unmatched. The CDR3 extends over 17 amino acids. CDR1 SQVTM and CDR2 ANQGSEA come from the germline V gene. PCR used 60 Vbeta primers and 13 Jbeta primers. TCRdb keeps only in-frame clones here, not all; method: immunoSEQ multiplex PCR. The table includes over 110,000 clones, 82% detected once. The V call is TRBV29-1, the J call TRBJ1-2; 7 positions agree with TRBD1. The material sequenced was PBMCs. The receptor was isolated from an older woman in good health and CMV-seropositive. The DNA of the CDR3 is TGCAGCGTTTTAATAGGAGACAGGGCTACCCTTAACTATGGCTACACCTTC. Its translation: CSVLIGDRATLNYGYTF.